Sequencing of this T cell receptor (beta chain) was carried out in a study of shared clonotypes between healthy human individuals. Some clones are missing from TCRdb's copy, which holds only in-frame ones; the method was immunoSEQ multiplex PCR. Counted here are over 2 million clones, around 93% occurring once; the ten biggest clones make up about 0.36%. A note on this clone: Within the sample, other DNA sequences also encode this same CDR3.

Germline loops: CDR1 LGHNA, CDR2 YNFKEQ. The CDR3 loop spans 14 amino acids. The V gene lost 0 bases and the J gene lost 2 bases, with 4 bases spanning the gap. The V call is TRBV4-2, the J call TRBJ2-2; D is undetermined. This clonotype was sampled from a man in his late teens or twenties in good health. Some clones in this sample may be carry-over from other donors' samples. Specimen: naive CD4+ T cells from PBMCs. Subset: CD45RA+ positively selected. The CDR3 loop is CASSQETNTGELFF. CDR3 nucleotides: TGTGCCAGCAGCCAAGAAACCAACACCGGGGAGCTGTTTTTT.